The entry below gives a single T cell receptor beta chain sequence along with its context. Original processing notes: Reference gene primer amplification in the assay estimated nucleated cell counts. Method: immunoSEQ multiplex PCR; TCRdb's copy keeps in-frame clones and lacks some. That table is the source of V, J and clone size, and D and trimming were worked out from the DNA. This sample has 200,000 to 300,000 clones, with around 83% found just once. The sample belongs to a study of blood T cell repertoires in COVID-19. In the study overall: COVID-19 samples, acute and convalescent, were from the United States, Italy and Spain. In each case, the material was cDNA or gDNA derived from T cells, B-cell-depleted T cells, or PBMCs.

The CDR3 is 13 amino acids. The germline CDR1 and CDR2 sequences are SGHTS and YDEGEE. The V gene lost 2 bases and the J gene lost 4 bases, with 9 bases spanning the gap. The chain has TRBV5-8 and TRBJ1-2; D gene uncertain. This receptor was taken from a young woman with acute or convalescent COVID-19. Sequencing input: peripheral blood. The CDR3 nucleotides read TGTGCCAGCAGCTTCTATGGGAGCTATGGCTACACCTTC. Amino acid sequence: CASSFYGSYGYTF.